The clone carrying this TCR beta chain appeared a few times. The entry originates in a study of blood T cell repertoires in COVID-19. Study at large: The cDNA or gDNA used as material had been derived from T cells, B-cell-depleted T cells, or PBMCs.

Participants spanned ages about 18 to 100 years and resided in 20 to 30 US areas. Recovery among Cohort 3 donors was established by two negative PCRs, clearance, or symptom resolution. In the original processing: Counts of nucleated cells, estimated from reference gene primer amplification, were obtained. Sequencing used immunoSEQ multiplex PCR; TCRdb keeps in-frame clones, though not all of them. V and J calls and clone size are given by that table; D and trimming were obtained from the DNA. The sample includes around 310,000 clones, about 87% of them seen just once. Germline loops: CDR1 LGHNT, CDR2 FRNRAP. Trimming at V came to 4 bases and at J to 0 bases, leaving 19 bases not matched to a gene. CDR3 length equals 20 residues.

The sequenced sample was PBMCs or T cells enriched from blood (not recorded which). The clonotype was recovered from a man aged 25-40 years who had recovered from COVID-19. The chain joins TRBV12-5 to TRBJ1-1; 8 bases are a match to TRBD1. Here the CDR3 reads CASGSRPRRDRLGLNTEAFF. The CDR3 DNA is TGTGCTAGTGGTTCCCGACCGCGCCGGGACAGGCTAGGTCTGAACACTGAAGCTTTCTTT.